These 22 T cell receptor beta chains originate from one sample sequenced in a study of a mutant IDH1 vaccine in newly diagnosed glioma. Method: immunoSEQ multiplex PCR; TCRdb's copy keeps in-frame clones and lacks some. The sample lists 55,000 to 65,000 clones; approximately 84% were seen once. These receptors lack a known antigen. Indicated time point: week 11, during vaccination. The study gave 300 ug of mutant IDH1 20-mer peptide per vaccine dose, with topical imiquimod. The material sequenced was PBMCs, taken from a glioma patient whose treatment included an IDH1 peptide vaccine. The receptor set was obtained from a man aged 25-40 years with glioma.

Note on this clone: A junction end diverges from the germline sequence, so it may reflect a read error. This chain uses TRBV6-1 with TRBJ1-6; TRBD1 matches at 7 bases. The CDR3 consists of 16 residues. CDR1 MNHNS and CDR2 SASEGT come from the germline V gene. CDR3 DNA sequence: TGTGCCAGCAGCGAAGTTGGGACAGTAATTAATTCACCCCTCCACTTT. It yields the protein CASSEVGTVINSPLHF.

The chain is built from TRBV2 and TRBJ2-3, with TRBD1 as a possible D gene (6 bases). CDR1 SNHLY and CDR2 FYNNEI come from the germline V gene. Trimming took off 6 bases at V and 3 bases at J, with 16 bases between the two ends. The CDR3 spans 15 residues. CDR3 sequence: CASSGQSGVTDTQYF. CDR3 bases: TGTGCCAGCAGCGGACAGTCGGGTGTGACAGATACGCAGTATTTT.

The table lists this clone with a count of one. The chain combines TRBV28 with TRBJ2-5; D is perhaps TRBD1 (5 bases). The CDR3 has 14 amino acids. Trimming shortened V by 3 bases and J by 5 bases, and 13 bases separated the two germline ends. CDR1 is MDHEN, CDR2 SYDVKM, per germline. The CDR3 loop is CASSFGRDSETQYF. For the CDR3, the DNA is TGTGCCAGCAGTTTCGGCAGGGATAGCGAGACCCAGTACTTC.

V gene TRBV30 combines with J gene TRBJ1-1, with D uncertain. In germline, CDR1 is GTSNPN, CDR2 SVGIG (reference sequence). V was cut by 1 base and J by 11 bases, with 14 bases left in between. There are 12 residues in the CDR3. As DNA, the CDR3 is TGTGCCTGGAGTGGGGGAGGGCAGCCCGCTTTCTTT. This gives the protein CAWSGGGQPAFF.

The chain recombines TRBV7-2 with TRBJ1-1; D is ambiguous. This CDR3 is 16 amino acids long. The V end lost 5 bases, the J end lost 0 bases, and 16 bases lay between the germline ends. Germline V gene lookup returns CDR1 SGHTA and CDR2 FQGNSA. DNA for the CDR3: TGTGCCAGCAGCCCCCATTCGTCAGACTTGAACACTGAAGCTTTCTTT. This codes for CASSPHSSDLNTEAFF.

This sequence joins TRBV7-3 and TRBJ2-3; 12 nucleotides line up with TRBD2. The V gene's germline CDR1 is SGHTA and CDR2 FQGTGA. The CDR3 spans 14 residues. V trimming: 5 bases; J trimming: 8 bases; junction bases outside the gene matches: 5. CDR3 coding DNA: TGTGCCAGCAGCCTCACTAGCGGGGGGATTACGCAGTATTTT. The encoded protein is CASSLTSGGITQYF.

This clone was counted a few times. J is TRBJ1-1 and V is TRBV29-1; perhaps TRBD1 as D (5 bases). Germline V gene lookup returns CDR1 SQVTM and CDR2 ANQGSEA. Trimming pared 0 bases from V and 4 bases from J, leaving 18 bases between. The CDR3 is 16 amino acids. The CDR3 DNA reads TGCAGCGTTGAAGATCCTTCGGGGGGAAGAGGCACTGAAGCTTTCTTT. Protein product: CSVEDPSGGRGTEAFF.

This clone has just one count. This sequence joins TRBV2 and TRBJ2-3; possibly TRBD2 for D (6 bases). The CDR3 loop spans 16 amino acids. Germline V lookup: CDR1 SNHLY, CDR2 FYNNEI. V lost 5 bases and J 1 base, leaving 16 bases between the germline ends. The CDR3 sequence is CASSWAGTLRTDTQYF. As DNA, the CDR3 is TGTGCCAGCAGTTGGGCCGGGACTCTTCGCACAGATACGCAGTATTTT.

The chain has TRBV4-3 and TRBJ2-3; 7 nucleotides agree with TRBD2. CDR1 and CDR2 (germline): LGHNA, YSLEER. The CDR3 totals 16 residues. Unmatched junction bases numbered 7, after V lost 0 bases and J lost 4 bases. The CDR3 sequence: CASSQDLGGISDTQYF. The CDR3 DNA reads as TGCGCCAGCAGCCAAGACCTCGGGGGGATATCAGATACGCAGTATTTT.

The genes are TRBV7-2 and TRBJ1-1; maybe TRBD1 (6 bases). The CDR3 covers 15 residues. CDR1 and CDR2 from the germline V gene are SGHTA and FQGNSA. V lost 0 bases, J lost 2 bases, and 10 bases lay in between. The CDR3 DNA reads TGTGCCAGCAGCTTAGCTGGGGGCAGCAACACTGAAGCTTTCTTT. This encodes CASSLAGGSNTEAFF.

CDR3 protein: CASSPQIGQGQYF. The CDR3 nucleotides are TGTGCCAGCAGCCCCCAAATCGGACAGGGGCAGTACTTC. The chain is built from TRBV7-3 and TRBJ2-7, with TRBD1 identical over 8 bases. V trimming: 5 bases; J trimming: 9 bases; junction bases outside the gene matches: 9. The CDR3 is made up of 13 amino acids. Looked up from germline, CDR1 is SGHTA and CDR2 is FQGTGA.

The chain combines TRBV5-6 with TRBJ2-5; either TRBD1 or TRBD2 may supply D (6 bases each). The end of the DNA aligns better with TRBJ2-7, so the J call may be wrong. Germline V CDR1 and CDR2: SGHDT, YYEEEE. The CDR3 loop spans 16 amino acids. CDR3 in DNA: TGTGCCAGCAGCTTGGCCGGGGGCCAGGGGATCTACGAGCAGTACTTC. This codes for CASSLAGGQGIYEQYF.

This sequence joins TRBV10-1 and TRBJ1-2; D possibly corresponds to TRBD1 (6 bases). Trimming left V 7 bases short and J 8 bases short, with 26 bases between. Germline V gene lookup returns CDR1 WNHNN and CDR2 SYGVQD (reference sequence). This CDR3 is 16 amino acids long. The CDR3 protein is CASTKWTDRFGKGYTF. The CDR3 coding sequence is TGCGCCAGCACCAAATGGACAGATCGGTTCGGGAAGGGCTACACCTTC.

This clone occurred once. The genes are TRBV5-6 and TRBJ1-4, with TRBD1 as a possible D gene (5 bases). V lost 0 bases to trimming and J lost 3 bases, with 6 bases between them. The length of the CDR3 is 14 residues. Per germline, CDR1 SGHDT and CDR2 YYEEEE. This chain's CDR3 is CASSLVGANEKLFF. The CDR3 bases are TGTGCCAGCAGCTTGGTAGGGGCTAATGAAAAACTGTTTTTT.

The gene calls are TRBV5-8 and TRBJ2-5, with unresolved D. Trimming shortened V by 2 bases and J by 0 bases, and 8 bases separated the two germline ends. This CDR3 has 14 residues. CDR1 is SGHTS, CDR2 YDEGEE, per germline. CDR3 loop: CASSFGRYQETQYF. As DNA, the CDR3 is TGTGCCAGCAGCTTCGGTCGATACCAAGAGACCCAGTACTTC.

This chain joins TRBV7-2 and TRBJ2-1, with 14 bases lining up with TRBD2. Trimming at V came to 5 bases and at J to 10 bases, leaving 10 bases not matched to a gene. The CDR3 runs 16 residues. Germline CDR1 reads SGHTA; CDR2 reads FQGNSA. The CDR3 loop reads CASSQTGTSGSWEQFF. In DNA form, the CDR3 reads TGTGCCAGCAGCCAGACCGGGACTAGCGGGAGCTGGGAGCAGTTCTTC.

The V and J genes are TRBV5-5 and TRBJ1-2; 9 bases fit TRBD1. Losses at the gene ends were 0 bases for V and 0 bases for J; bases not matched to a gene: 0. CDR3 size: 15 residues. CDR1 is SGHKS, CDR2 YYEKEE, per germline (reference sequence). DNA of the CDR3: TGTGCCAGCAGCTTGGGACAGGGGGCTAACTATGGCTACACCTTC. Residues: CASSLGQGANYGYTF.

This clone was detected once. This chain uses TRBV19 with TRBJ1-2; 9 positions agree with TRBD1. The length of the CDR3 is 13 residues. CDR1 is LNHDA and CDR2 is SQIVND in the germline V gene (reference sequence). Trimming took 9 bases from V and 6 from J; bases not matched to a gene: 8. The CDR3 sequence: CASAWTGEDGYTF. CDR3 sequence (DNA): TGTGCCAGCGCCTGGACAGGGGAGGATGGCTACACCTTC.

The chain couples TRBV6-1 to TRBJ2-1; weak D call: TRBD2 (6 bases). Trimming pared 4 bases from V and 1 base from J, leaving 11 bases between. The CDR3 covers 15 residues. Germline lookup yields CDR1 MNHNS and CDR2 SASEGT. The CDR3 is CASSASGLSYNEQFF. The CDR3 DNA reads TGTGCCAGCAGTGCGAGCGGGCTTTCCTACAATGAGCAGTTCTTC.

The gene calls are TRBV19 and TRBJ2-3, with TRBD2 as a possible D gene (6 bases). Germline CDR1 is LNHDA and CDR2 is SQIVND (reference sequence). This CDR3 spans 14 amino acids. V gave up 5 bases and J gave up 2 bases, with 11 bases separating them. The CDR3 loop is CASSPSGSTDTQYF. CDR3 DNA: TGTGCCAGTAGTCCCAGCGGGTCCACAGATACGCAGTATTTT.

This clone was observed once. The CDR3 bases are TGTGCCAGTAGTACTCAGACAGGCGCTATAAATTCACCCCTCCACTTT. It yields the protein CASSTQTGAINSPLHF. V and J are TRBV19 and TRBJ1-6; TRBD1 might be the D (6 bases). CDR3 size: 16 residues. Between the trimmed V and J ends, which lost 4 bases and 7 bases, there was a span of 17 bases. Germline values: CDR1 LNHDA, CDR2 SQIVND (reference sequence).

The chain links TRBV27 to TRBJ1-2; D perhaps matches TRBD1 (5 bases). Trimming stripped 4 bases from V and 8 bases from J, with 17 bases between. Germline CDR1 MNHEY, CDR2 SMNVEV (reference sequence). The CDR3 sequence is 14 residues long. The CDR3 loop reads CASSWDGRSGGYTF. The CDR3 region has the DNA TGTGCCAGCAGTTGGGACGGCCGAAGCGGGGGCTACACCTTC.